The source of this TCR beta chain is a study of shared clonotypes between healthy human individuals. Germline CDR1 reads KGHSH; CDR2 reads LQKENI. The length of the CDR3 is 12 residues. The junction had 5 bases not matched to a gene; V was cut back by 3 bases and J by 11 bases. Every subset had its genomic DNA shared out evenly among several immunoSEQ plates. Authors' processing steps: Junction-only sequences produced by ImmunoSEQ had no quality scores, so filtering differed. Data came from immunoSEQ multiplex PCR; TCRdb stores just in-frame clones and leaves some out. The V and J calls and clone size come from that table; D and trimming were worked out from the DNA. The sample yields about 960,000 clones, 60% to 85% seen once.

Source material: memory CD4+ T cells sorted from blood. Documented subset: CD45RA-negative fraction. The receptor was derived from a man between 18 and 29 years old in good health. V usage is TRBV18 and J usage is TRBJ1-1, with 8 bases lining up with TRBD1. Here the CDR3 DNA reads TGTGCCAGCTCACCCGGACAGGGTAGCGCTTTCTTT. As protein: CASSPGQGSAFF.